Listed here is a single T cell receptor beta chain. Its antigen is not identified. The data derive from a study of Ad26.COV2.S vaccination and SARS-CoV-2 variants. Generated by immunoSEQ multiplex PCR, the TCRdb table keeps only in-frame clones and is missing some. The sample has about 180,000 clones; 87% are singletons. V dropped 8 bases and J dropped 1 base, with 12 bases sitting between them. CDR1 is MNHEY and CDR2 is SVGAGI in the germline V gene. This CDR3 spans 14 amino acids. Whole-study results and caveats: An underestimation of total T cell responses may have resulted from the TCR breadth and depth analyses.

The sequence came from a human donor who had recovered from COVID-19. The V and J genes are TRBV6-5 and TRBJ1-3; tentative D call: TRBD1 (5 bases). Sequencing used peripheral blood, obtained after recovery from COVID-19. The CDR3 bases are TGTGCCAGCGAAGTGGGGGGATCTGGAAACACCATATATTTT. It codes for CASEVGGSGNTIYF.